This TCR beta chain was identified in a study of T-cell memory formation after mild COVID-19. On the study more broadly: The two donors had largely donor-specific TCR clusters.

This clonotype was seen a handful of times. V was pared by 7 bases and J by 4 bases, with 13 bases between. The CDR3 length is 13 residues. Barcoded TCR alpha and TCR beta cDNA libraries with UMIs came from 5'RACE using constant-segment primers. From the 5' RACE reads, TCRdb called clonotypes with MiXCR, one entry per CDR3 protein. Here the sample spans around 300,000 distinct CDR3 sequences, less than 9.5% being singletons. The sequence was obtained from a man aged 18 to 29 who had mild COVID-19 (a few samples of this study predate the infection). Cell type and time point are not known. The sample comprised PBMCs or a T cell subset sorted from them (not recorded which). This sequence joins TRBV12-3 or TRBV12-4 and TRBJ1-1; D gene unclear. The CDR3 reads CASTRSRGTEAFF. The CDR3 bases are TGTGCCAGCACCCGGTCGAGAGGCACTGAAGCTTTCTTT.